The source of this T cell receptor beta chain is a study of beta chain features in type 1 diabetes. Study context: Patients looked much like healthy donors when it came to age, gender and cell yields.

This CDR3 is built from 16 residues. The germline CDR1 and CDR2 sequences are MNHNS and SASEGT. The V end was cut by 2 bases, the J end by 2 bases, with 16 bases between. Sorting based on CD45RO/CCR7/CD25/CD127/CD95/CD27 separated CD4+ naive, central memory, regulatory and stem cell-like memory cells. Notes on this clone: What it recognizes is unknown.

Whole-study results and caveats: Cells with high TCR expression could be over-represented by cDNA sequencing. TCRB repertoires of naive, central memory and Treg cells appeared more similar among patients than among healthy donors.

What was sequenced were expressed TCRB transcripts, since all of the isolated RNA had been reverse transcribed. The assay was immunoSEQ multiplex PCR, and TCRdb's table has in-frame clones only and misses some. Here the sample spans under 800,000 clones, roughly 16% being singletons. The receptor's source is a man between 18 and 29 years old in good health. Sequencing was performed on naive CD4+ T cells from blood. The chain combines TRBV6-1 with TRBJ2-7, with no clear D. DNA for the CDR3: TGTGCCAGCAGTGAATATCCCCCCGCAGCTACCTACGAGCAGTACTTC. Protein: CASSEYPPAATYEQYF.